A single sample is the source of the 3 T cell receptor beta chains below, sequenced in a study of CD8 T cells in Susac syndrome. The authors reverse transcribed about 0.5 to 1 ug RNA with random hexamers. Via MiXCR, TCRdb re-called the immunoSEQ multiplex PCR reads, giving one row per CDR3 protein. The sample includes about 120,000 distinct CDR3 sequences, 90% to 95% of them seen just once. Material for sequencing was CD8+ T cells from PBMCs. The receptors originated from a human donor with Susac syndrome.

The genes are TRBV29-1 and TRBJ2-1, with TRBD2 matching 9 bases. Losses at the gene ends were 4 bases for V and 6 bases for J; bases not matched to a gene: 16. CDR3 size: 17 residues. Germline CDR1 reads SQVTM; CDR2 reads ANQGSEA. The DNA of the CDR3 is TGCAGCGTTGTGGGAGGGACTAGCCAAAAACGTGTCAATGAGCAGTTCTTC. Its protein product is CSVVGGTSQKRVNEQFF.

The CDR3, as DNA: TGTGCCAGCATCATTACCCCGGGGCACGATGAGCAGTTCTTC. Encoded protein: CASIITPGHDEQFF. This rearrangement joins TRBV11-2 to TRBJ2-1, with D perhaps given as TRBD1 or TRBD2 (5 bases each). The CDR3 sequence is 14 residues long. V was shortened by 7 bases and J by 8 bases, with 18 bases between the two germline ends. CDR1 is SGHAT and CDR2 is FQNNGV in the germline V gene.

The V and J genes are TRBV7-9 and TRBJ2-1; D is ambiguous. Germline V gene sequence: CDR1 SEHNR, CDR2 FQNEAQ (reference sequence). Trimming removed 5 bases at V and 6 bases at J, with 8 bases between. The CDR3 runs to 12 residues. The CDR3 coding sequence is TGTGCCAGCAGCCCATTTCCCAATGAGCAGTTCTTC. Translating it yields CASSPFPNEQFF.